This T cell receptor (beta chain) was sequenced in a study of T-cell memory formation after mild COVID-19. General study results and limits: Of the contracting clones, CD4+ ones lay mainly in CM and EM, and CD8+ ones in EMRA.

The CDR3 is 15 amino acids. V lost 5 bases and J 8 bases, leaving 16 bases between the germline ends. This clonotype was picked up a small number of times. The antigen is undetermined. TCRdb reanalysed the 5' RACE reads using MiXCR and keeps one entry per CDR3 protein. The table lists about 82,000 distinct CDR3 sequences, 9.5% to 15% of them singletons. The V and J genes are TRBV12-3 or TRBV12-4 and TRBJ1-6, with D possibly TRBD1 on 5 matching bases. This sequence originates from a young man who had mild COVID-19 (a few samples of this study predate the infection). Cell type and time point are not known. The sequencing sample was made of PBMCs or a T cell subset sorted from them (not recorded which). CDR3: CASSPPTRGDSPLHF. In DNA, the CDR3 is TGTGCCAGCAGTCCGCCTACAAGGGGAGATTCACCCCTCCACTTT.